The 4 T cell receptor beta chains presented below share a single source sample, sequenced in a study of T cell responses to AZD1222 COVID-19 vaccine. Here immunoSEQ multiplex PCR was the method, and the copy in TCRdb shows in-frame clones only, minus some. The sample has around 250,000 clones, more than 80% seen once. Sequencing used peripheral blood, obtained on day 0 of AZD1222 vaccination. The receptor source for this set is an adult in good health.

The gene calls are TRBV28 and TRBJ1-1; perhaps TRBD1 as D (5 bases). Germline CDR1 MDHEN, CDR2 SYDVKM. This CDR3 is built from 18 residues. V was shortened by 5 bases and J by 3 bases, with 25 bases between the two germline ends. DNA for the CDR3: TGTGCCAGCAGTCCCTCGGACTGGCGGGGCTATGGTGACACTGAAGCTTTCTTT. It is translated as CASSPSDWRGYGDTEAFF.

CDR3 sequence: CASSLSGREKLFF. The CDR3 region has the DNA TGTGCCAGCAGTTTATCAGGTAGAGAAAAACTGTTTTTT. The chain links TRBV27 to TRBJ1-4; unclear D gene. V dropped 0 bases and J dropped 8 bases, with 7 bases sitting between them. Germline V CDR1 and CDR2: MNHEY, SMNVEV (reference sequence). The CDR3 runs to 13 residues.

The J gene is TRBJ2-1, the V gene TRBV7-9; no definite D call. There are 12 residues in the CDR3. In germline, CDR1 is SEHNR, CDR2 FQNEAQ (reference sequence). Trimming pared 1 base from V and 7 bases from J, leaving 5 bases between. CDR3 DNA sequence: TGTGCCAGCAGCTTAGTGGGAAATGAGCAGTTCTTC. Residues: CASSLVGNEQFF.

This rearrangement joins TRBV7-9 to TRBJ2-7, with a possible D match to TRBD2 (5 bases). V lost 5 bases and J 2 bases, leaving 13 bases between the germline ends. Germline V gene data show CDR1 as SEHNR and CDR2 as FQNEAQ (reference sequence). The CDR3 spans 14 residues. CDR3 amino acids: CASSPGEFPYEQYF. DNA for the CDR3: TGTGCCAGCAGCCCCGGGGAGTTTCCCTACGAGCAGTACTTC.